This T cell receptor (beta chain) stems from a study of blood T cell repertoires in COVID-19. The wider study: Italy, Spain and the United States were the sources of the convalescent and acute COVID-19 samples. In each case, the material was cDNA or gDNA derived from T cells, B-cell-depleted T cells, or PBMCs.

In the authors' workflow: Amplification of reference gene primers provided the estimated nucleated cell counts. The repertoire was sequenced with immunoSEQ multiplex PCR; TCRdb's copy has only in-frame clones and lacks some. Clone size and the V and J calls come from that table; the DNA yielded D and trimming. Of 400,000 to 500,000 clones in the sample, roughly 90% were seen once. This clone has only one observation. This receptor was taken from a woman between 25 and 40 years old with active or convalescent COVID-19. Material for sequencing was peripheral blood.

CDR3 in DNA: TGTGCCAGCAGTTTATCGTTAGGACTGACCGGGGAGCTGTTTTTT. Protein: CASSLSLGLTGELFF. This chain joins TRBV27 and TRBJ2-2; D may be TRBD2 (5 bases). The CDR3 is made up of 15 amino acids. Germline V gene sequence: CDR1 MNHEY, CDR2 SMNVEV (reference sequence). V was shortened by 0 bases and J by 5 bases, with 10 bases between the two germline ends.